The source of this T cell receptor (beta chain) is a study of T cells in Graves' hyperthyroidism and ophthalmopathy. Germline assignment: CDR1 MNHNS and CDR2 SASEGT. V was cut by 10 bases and J by 4 bases, with 25 bases left in between. The CDR3 covers 16 residues. This clonotype was counted at least ten times. Template material for amplifying TCR beta CDR3 regions consisted of RNA transcripts. HTBI primers drove first-round RT-PCR of the TCR CDR3. Each CDR3 protein gets one entry after TCRdb re-called the multiplex PCR reads with MiXCR. The sample has approximately 570,000 distinct CDR3 sequences, roughly 21% seen once. Exclusions: uncontrolled infection, other autoimmune disease, pregnancy, lactation. The PBMCs were taken from roughly 10 ml of fresh peripheral blood.

The sample taken for sequencing was blood. This TCR was recovered from a man in his forties or fifties with Graves' ophthalmopathy. The gene calls are TRBV6-1 and TRBJ1-2, with a weak D call TRBD1 (5 bases). The CDR3: CATMYDSRHSFYGYTF. Here the CDR3 DNA reads TGTGCCACTATGTATGACAGCCGCCATTCCTTCTATGGCTACACCTTC.